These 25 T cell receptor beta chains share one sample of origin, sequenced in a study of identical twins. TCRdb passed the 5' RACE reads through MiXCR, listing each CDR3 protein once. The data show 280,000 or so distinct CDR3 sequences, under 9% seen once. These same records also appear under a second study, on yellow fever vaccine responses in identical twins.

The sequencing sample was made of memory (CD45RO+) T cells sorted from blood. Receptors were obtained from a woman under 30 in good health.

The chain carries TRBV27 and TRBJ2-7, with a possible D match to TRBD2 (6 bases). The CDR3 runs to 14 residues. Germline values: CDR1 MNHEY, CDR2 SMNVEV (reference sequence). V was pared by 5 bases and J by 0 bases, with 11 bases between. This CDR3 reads CASSKGLLSYEQYF. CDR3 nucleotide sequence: TGTGCCAGCAGTAAGGGACTCCTCTCCTACGAGCAGTACTTC.

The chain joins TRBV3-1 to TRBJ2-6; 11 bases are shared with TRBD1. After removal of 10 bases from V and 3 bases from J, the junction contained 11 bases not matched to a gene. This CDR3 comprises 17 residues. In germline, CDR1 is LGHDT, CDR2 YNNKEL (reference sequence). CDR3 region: CATCTGQGARGANVLTF. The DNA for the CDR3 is TGTGCCACCTGCACCGGACAGGGGGCTCGTGGGGCCAACGTCCTGACTTTC.

CDR3 region: CASSPWVAGADTQYF. The DNA of the CDR3 is TGTGCCAGCAGTCCCTGGGTAGCGGGCGCAGATACGCAGTATTTT. The chain recombines TRBV27 with TRBJ2-3; 7 bases agree with TRBD2. V trimming: 5 bases; J trimming: 4 bases; junction bases outside the gene matches: 9. Per the germline V gene, CDR1 is MNHEY and CDR2 is SMNVEV (reference sequence). The CDR3 is 15 residues long.

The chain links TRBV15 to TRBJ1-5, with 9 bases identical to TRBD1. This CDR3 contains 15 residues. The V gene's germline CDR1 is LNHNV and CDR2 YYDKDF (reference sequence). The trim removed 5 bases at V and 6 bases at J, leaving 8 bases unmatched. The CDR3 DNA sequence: TGTGCCACCAGCCCCTGGGACAGGGTTGGTCAGCCCCAGCATTTT. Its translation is CATSPWDRVGQPQHF.

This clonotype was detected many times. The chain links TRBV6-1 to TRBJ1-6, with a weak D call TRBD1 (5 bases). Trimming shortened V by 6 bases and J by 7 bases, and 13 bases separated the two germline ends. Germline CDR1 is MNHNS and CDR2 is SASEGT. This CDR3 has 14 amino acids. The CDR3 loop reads CASSGGRLNSPLHF. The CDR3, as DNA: TGTGCCAGCAGCGGGGGACGGTTGAATTCACCCCTCCACTTT.

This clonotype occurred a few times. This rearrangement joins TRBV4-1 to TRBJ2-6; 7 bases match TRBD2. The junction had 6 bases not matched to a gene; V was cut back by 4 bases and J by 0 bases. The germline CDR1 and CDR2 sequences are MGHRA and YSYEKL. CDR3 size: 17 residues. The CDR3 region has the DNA TGCGCCAGCAGCCGAGGAGGGGACTACTCTGGGGCCAACGTCCTGACTTTC. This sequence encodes CASSRGGDYSGANVLTF.

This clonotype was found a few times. The CDR3 region is CSARDLSSTDTQYF. The CDR3 DNA follows: TGCAGTGCTAGAGATCTTTCTAGCACAGATACGCAGTATTTT. This rearrangement joins TRBV20-1 to TRBJ2-3; D is undetermined. V lost 0 bases to trimming and J lost 0 bases, with 7 bases between them. CDR3 length: 14 residues. Looked up from germline, CDR1 is DFQATT and CDR2 is SNEGSKA (reference sequence).

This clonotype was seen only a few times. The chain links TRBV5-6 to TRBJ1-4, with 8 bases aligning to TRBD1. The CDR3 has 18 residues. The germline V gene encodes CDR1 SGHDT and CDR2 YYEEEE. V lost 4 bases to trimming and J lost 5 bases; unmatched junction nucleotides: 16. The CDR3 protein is CASSRGQGRVRRNEKLFF. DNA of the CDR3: TGTGCCAGCAGCAGAGGACAGGGAAGAGTCCGGCGAAATGAAAAACTGTTTTTT.

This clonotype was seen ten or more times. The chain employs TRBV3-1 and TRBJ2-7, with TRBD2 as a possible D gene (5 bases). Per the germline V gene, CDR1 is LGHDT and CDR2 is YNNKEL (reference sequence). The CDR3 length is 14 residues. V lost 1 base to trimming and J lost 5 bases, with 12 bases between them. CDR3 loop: CASSQGRARNEQYF. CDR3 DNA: TGTGCCAGCAGCCAAGGGCGGGCGCGGAACGAGCAGTACTTC.

For the CDR3, the DNA is TGTGCCAGCAGCTCTGGAGGGACCTACAATGAGCAGTTCTTC. It yields the protein CASSSGGTYNEQFF. V and J are TRBV5-4 and TRBJ2-1; possibly TRBD2 for D (6 bases). The CDR3 runs 14 residues. The germline V gene has CDR1 SGHNT and CDR2 YYREEE (reference sequence). With 3 bases removed from V and 2 bases from J, the gap between germline ends came to 9 bases.

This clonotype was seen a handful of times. DNA of the CDR3: TGCGCCAGCAGCTTGGTAGGGGTCTTCGGCGAGCAGTACGTC. Protein sequence: CASSLVGVFGEQYV. The chain links TRBV5-1 to TRBJ2-7, with D perhaps TRBD1 (5 bases). Trimming shortened V by 0 bases and J by 6 bases, and 13 bases separated the two germline ends. The CDR3 extends over 14 amino acids. The germline CDR1 and CDR2 sequences are SGHRS and YFSETQ.

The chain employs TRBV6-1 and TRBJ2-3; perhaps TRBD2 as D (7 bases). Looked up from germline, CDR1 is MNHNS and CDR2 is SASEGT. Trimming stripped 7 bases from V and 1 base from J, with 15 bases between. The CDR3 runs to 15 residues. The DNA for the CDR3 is TGTGCCAGCACCACTGGCGGGGGCCGCACAGATACGCAGTATTTT. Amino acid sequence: CASTTGGGRTDTQYF.

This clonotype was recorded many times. Here the CDR3 DNA reads TGTGCCAGCGCTGGGGCCGATAGCAATCAGCCCCAGCATTTT. This codes for CASAGADSNQPQHF. The chain has TRBV12-3 or TRBV12-4 and TRBJ1-5, with D possibly TRBD1 on 5 matching bases. CDR3 length equals 14 residues. Trimming cost V 8 bases and J 0 bases, with 11 bases left between them.

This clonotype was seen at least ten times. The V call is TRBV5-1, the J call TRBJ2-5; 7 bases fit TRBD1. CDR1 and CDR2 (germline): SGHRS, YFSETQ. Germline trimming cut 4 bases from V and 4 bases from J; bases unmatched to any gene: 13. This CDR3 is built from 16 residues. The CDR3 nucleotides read TGCGCCAGCAGCCCAGAAATAGACAGGGCGATAGAGACCCAGTACTTC. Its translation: CASSPEIDRAIETQYF.

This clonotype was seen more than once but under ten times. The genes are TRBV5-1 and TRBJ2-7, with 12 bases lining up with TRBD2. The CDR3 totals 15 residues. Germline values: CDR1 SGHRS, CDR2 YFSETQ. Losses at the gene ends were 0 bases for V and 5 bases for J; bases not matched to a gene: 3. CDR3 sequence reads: CASSLVLAGGNEQYF. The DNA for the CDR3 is TGCGCCAGCAGCTTGGTACTAGCGGGAGGAAACGAGCAGTACTTC. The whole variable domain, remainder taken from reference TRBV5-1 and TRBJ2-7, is KAGVTQTPRYLIKTRGQQVTLSCSPISGHRSVSWYQQTPGQGLQFLFEYFSETQRNKGNFPGRFSGRQFSNSRSEMNVSTLELGDSALYLCASSLVLAGGNEQYFGPGTRLTVT.

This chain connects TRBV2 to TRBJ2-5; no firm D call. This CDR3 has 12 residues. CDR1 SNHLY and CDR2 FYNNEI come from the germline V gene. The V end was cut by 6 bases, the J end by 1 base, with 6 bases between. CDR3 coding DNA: TGTGCCAGCAGCAAATCCCAAGAGACCCAGTACTTC. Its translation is CASSKSQETQYF.

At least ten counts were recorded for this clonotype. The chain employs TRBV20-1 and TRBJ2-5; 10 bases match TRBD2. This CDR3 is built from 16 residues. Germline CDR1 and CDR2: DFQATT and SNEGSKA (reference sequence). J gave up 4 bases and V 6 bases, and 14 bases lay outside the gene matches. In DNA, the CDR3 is TGCAGTGCCAAGACTAGCGGGCCCGAGGGTGGAGAGACCCAGTACTTC. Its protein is CSAKTSGPEGGETQYF.

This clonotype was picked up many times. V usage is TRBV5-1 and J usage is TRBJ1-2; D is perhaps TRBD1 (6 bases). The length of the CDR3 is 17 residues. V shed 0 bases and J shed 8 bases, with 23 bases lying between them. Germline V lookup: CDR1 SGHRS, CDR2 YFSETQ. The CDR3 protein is CASSLDGRDNGIFGYTF. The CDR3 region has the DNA TGCGCCAGCAGCTTGGATGGGCGGGACAACGGGATCTTCGGCTACACCTTC.

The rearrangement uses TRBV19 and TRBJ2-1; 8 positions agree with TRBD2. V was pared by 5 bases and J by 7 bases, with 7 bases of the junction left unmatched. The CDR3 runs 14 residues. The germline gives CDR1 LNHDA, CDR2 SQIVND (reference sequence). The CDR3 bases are TGTGCCAGTAGTTCCCGGGGGGGTCATAATGAGCAGTTCTTC. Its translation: CASSSRGGHNEQFF.

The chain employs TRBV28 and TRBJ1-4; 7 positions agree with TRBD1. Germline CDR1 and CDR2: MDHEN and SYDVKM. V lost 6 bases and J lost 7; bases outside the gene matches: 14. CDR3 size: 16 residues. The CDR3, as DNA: TGTGCCAGCAGCCCTGCCCCTGACAGGGTGTCTGAAAAACTGTTTTTT. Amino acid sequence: CASSPAPDRVSEKLFF.

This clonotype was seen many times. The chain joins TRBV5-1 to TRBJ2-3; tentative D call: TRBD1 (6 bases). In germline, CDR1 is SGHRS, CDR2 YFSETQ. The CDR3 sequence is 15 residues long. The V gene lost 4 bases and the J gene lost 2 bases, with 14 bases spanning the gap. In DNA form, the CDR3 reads TGCGCCAGCAGCGAAGGGACAACCTTCACAGATACGCAGTATTTT. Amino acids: CASSEGTTFTDTQYF.

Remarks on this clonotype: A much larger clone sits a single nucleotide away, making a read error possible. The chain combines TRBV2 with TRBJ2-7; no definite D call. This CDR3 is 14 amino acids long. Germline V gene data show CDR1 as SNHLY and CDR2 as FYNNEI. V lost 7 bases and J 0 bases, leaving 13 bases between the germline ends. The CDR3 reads CASTRNGPSYEQYF. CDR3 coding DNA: TGTGCCAGCACCAGGAACGGACCCTCCTACGAGCAGTACTTC.

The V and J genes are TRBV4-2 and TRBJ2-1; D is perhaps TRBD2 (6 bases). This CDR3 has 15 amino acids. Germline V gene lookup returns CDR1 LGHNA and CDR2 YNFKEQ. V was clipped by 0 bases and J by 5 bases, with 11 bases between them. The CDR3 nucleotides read TGTGCCAGCAGCCAAGAGGGGACTCCTCACAATGAGCAGTTCTTC. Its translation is CASSQEGTPHNEQFF.

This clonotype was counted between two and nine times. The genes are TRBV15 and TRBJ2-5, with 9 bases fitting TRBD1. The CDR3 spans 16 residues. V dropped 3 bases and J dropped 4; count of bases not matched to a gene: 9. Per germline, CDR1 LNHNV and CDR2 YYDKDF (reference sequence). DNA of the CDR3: TGTGCCACCAGCAGCAGAAACAGGGGGCGAGGAGAGACCCAGTACTTC. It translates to CATSSRNRGRGETQYF.

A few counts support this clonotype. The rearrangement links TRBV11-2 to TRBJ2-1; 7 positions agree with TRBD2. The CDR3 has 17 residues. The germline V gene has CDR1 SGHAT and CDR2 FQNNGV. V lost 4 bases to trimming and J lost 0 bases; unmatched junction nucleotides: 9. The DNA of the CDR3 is TGTGCCAGCAGCTCCCCCCACGCGGGAGCCTCCTACAATGAGCAGTTCTTC. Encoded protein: CASSSPHAGASYNEQFF.